These 28 T cell receptor beta chains share one sample of origin, sequenced in a study of persistence of HIV-infected CD4 T cells. The stimulus was an HIV-1 Gag 15-mer peptide pool, about 1.1 ug/peptide/mL. CD40L-negative CD69-negative CD45RO-high memory CD4+ T cells were sorted as populations depleted of antigen-responding cells. The immunoSEQ assay was version 4, run in survey mode. Clones were sequenced by immunoSEQ multiplex PCR, and TCRdb holds only the in-frame ones, with some missing. The table has roughly 60,000 clones, just under 75% seen once. For these TCRs, the target antigens are not known. This specimen was CD4+ T cells sorted from PBMCs after roughly 20-hour stimulation, taken from a patient who received antiretroviral therapy. The receptors shown here come from an adult man with HIV who was CMV-seropositive.

This clone was detected once. The chain combines TRBV5-5 with TRBJ2-3; TRBD2 is a possible D gene (5 bases). With 4 bases removed from V and 11 bases from J, the gap between germline ends came to 17 bases. Germline CDR1 SGHKS, CDR2 YYEKEE (reference sequence). The CDR3 totals 13 residues. The CDR3 sequence: CASSGGSTSMQYF. The CDR3 DNA reads TGTGCCAGCAGCGGCGGGTCGACGTCCATGCAGTATTTT.

The rearrangement uses TRBV18 and TRBJ1-5; D gene unclear. CDR3 length equals 13 residues. Germline assignment: CDR1 KGHSH and CDR2 LQKENI. Trimming removed 2 bases from V and 6 bases from J, with 8 bases in between. CDR3 sequence: CASSPGSGQPQHF. The CDR3 DNA follows: TGTGCCAGCTCACCAGGGTCGGGTCAGCCCCAGCATTTT.

The chain joins TRBV5-4 to TRBJ1-6; TRBD1 agrees at 7 bases. Per the germline V gene, CDR1 is SGHNT and CDR2 is YYREEE (reference sequence). The trim removed 4 bases at V and 10 bases at J, leaving 8 bases unmatched. This CDR3 spans 14 amino acids. CDR3 DNA: TGTGCCAGCAGCCAGACAGGGTGGGGATCACCCCTCCACTTT. Translated: CASSQTGWGSPLHF.

The genes are TRBV7-2 and TRBJ1-5, with 7 bases identical to TRBD1. The germline gives CDR1 SGHTA, CDR2 FQGNSA. The CDR3 extends over 15 amino acids. Trimming removed 3 bases from V and 2 bases from J; junction bases left unmatched: 4. The CDR3, as DNA: TGTGCCAGCAGCTTCAAGGGGGCTGGCAATCAGCCCCAGCATTTT. This translates into CASSFKGAGNQPQHF.

This chain uses TRBV6-5 with TRBJ1-3; no definite D call. The CDR3 has 16 amino acids. V lost 2 bases and J lost 2, with 13 bases in between. The germline V gene has CDR1 MNHEY and CDR2 SVGAGI. The chain's CDR3 is CASSYDGNLAGNTIYF. The CDR3 nucleotides are TGTGCCAGCAGTTACGACGGGAATTTGGCTGGAAACACCATATATTTT.

This clone was seen a handful of times. The chain recombines TRBV28 with TRBJ1-6, with no clear D. V gave up 3 bases and J gave up 8 bases, with 2 bases separating them. CDR1 and CDR2 from the germline V gene are MDHEN and SYDVKM. The CDR3 runs 11 residues. The CDR3 sequence is CASSFDSPLHF. Written as DNA, the CDR3 is TGTGCCAGCAGTTTTGATTCACCCCTCCACTTT.

J is TRBJ1-2 and V is TRBV5-1; D uncertain. CDR1 is SGHRS and CDR2 is YFSETQ in the germline V gene. The length of the CDR3 is 16 residues. Trimming pared 0 bases from V and 0 bases from J, leaving 12 bases between. The CDR3 is CASSLGGGKANYGYTF. As DNA, the CDR3 is TGCGCCAGCAGCTTGGGAGGCGGTAAAGCTAACTATGGCTACACCTTC.

The chain employs TRBV4-1 and TRBJ1-1; 7 bases are shared with TRBD1. Germline assignment: CDR1 MGHRA and CDR2 YSYEKL. J lost 1 base, V lost 4 bases, and 6 bases had no gene match. The CDR3 totals 15 residues. Written as DNA, the CDR3 is TGCGCCAGCAGCCGGGAGACAGGGCCGAACACTGAAGCTTTCTTT. Its translation is CASSRETGPNTEAFF.

The chain employs TRBV27 and TRBJ1-2; TRBD1 agrees at 7 bases. V lost 7 bases, J lost 6 bases, and 8 bases stayed unmatched. Germline assignment: CDR1 MNHEY and CDR2 SMNVEV (reference sequence). The CDR3 covers 13 residues. The CDR3 is CASTDGTADGYTF. The CDR3 DNA follows: TGTGCCAGCACCGATGGGACAGCCGATGGCTACACCTTC.

V is TRBV27 and J is TRBJ2-1, with TRBD1 matching over 7 bases. V shed 7 bases and J 6 bases; nucleotides not matched to a gene: 12. The CDR3 sequence is 15 residues long. Germline assignment: CDR1 MNHEY and CDR2 SMNVEV (reference sequence). DNA of the CDR3: TGTGCCAGCAACCCTCCAGGGGGTGCTCGCAATGAGCAGTTCTTC. This encodes CASNPPGGARNEQFF.

The genes are TRBV5-6 and TRBJ2-3, with 14 bases matching TRBD2. Trimming took 5 bases from V and 6 from J; bases not matched to a gene: 5. CDR3 size: 15 residues. The germline CDR1 and CDR2 sequences are SGHDT and YYEEEE. The CDR3 loop is CASRRLAGGLDTQYF. DNA of the CDR3: TGTGCCAGCAGGCGACTAGCGGGGGGGCTTGATACGCAGTATTTT.

The rearrangement links TRBV2 to TRBJ1-2; 7 bases map to TRBD1. Germline V lookup: CDR1 SNHLY, CDR2 FYNNEI. The CDR3 length is 15 residues. The V and J ends lost 6 bases and 5 bases, in that order; junction bases with no gene match: 12. The CDR3 sequence is CASRSGQVGMYGYTF. DNA for the CDR3: TGTGCCAGCAGGAGTGGACAGGTCGGGATGTATGGCTACACCTTC.

This sequence joins TRBV5-1 and TRBJ2-1; TRBD2 matches 12 bases. The J segment lost 3 bases and the V segment lost 3 bases, leaving 1 base of the junction unmatched. The length of the CDR3 is 15 residues. From germline, CDR1 is SGHRS and CDR2 YFSETQ. CDR3 nucleotides: TGCGCCAGCAGCTCTAGCGGGGGGGACTACAATGAGCAGTTCTTC. Translation gives CASSSSGGDYNEQFF. Complete variable domain (other parts from reference TRBV5-1 and TRBJ2-1): KAGVTQTPRYLIKTRGQQVTLSCSPISGHRSVSWYQQTPGQGLQFLFEYFSETQRNKGNFPGRFSGRQFSNSRSEMNVSTLELGDSALYLCASSSSGGDYNEQFFGPGTRLTVL.

The genes are TRBV6-1 and TRBJ1-3; a possible D gene is TRBD1 (5 bases). V lost 3 bases to trimming and J lost 4 bases, with 16 bases between them. Germline CDR1 is MNHNS and CDR2 is SASEGT. This CDR3 comprises 16 residues. CDR3 loop: CASSDRGPKRGNTIYF. CDR3 DNA sequence: TGTGCCAGCAGTGACCGGGGCCCCAAAAGGGGAAACACCATATATTTT.

This clone has just a few counts. The chain is built from TRBV2 and TRBJ2-2; 11 bases line up with TRBD1. The length of the CDR3 is 14 residues. V lost 6 bases, J lost 6 bases, and 3 bases stayed unmatched. CDR1 and CDR2 from the germline V gene are SNHLY and FYNNEI. CDR3 bases: TGTGCCAGCAGCGGACAGGGGGCTTCCGGGGAGCTGTTTTTT. As protein: CASSGQGASGELFF.

This chain uses TRBV2 with TRBJ1-1; possible D gene TRBD1, 5 bases. Trimming left V 8 bases short and J 1 base short, with 23 bases between. From germline, CDR1 is SNHLY and CDR2 FYNNEI. The CDR3 contains 17 residues. The CDR3 loop reads CASEQGLLSGQNTEAFF. In nucleotides, the CDR3 is TGTGCCAGCGAACAAGGGTTGTTATCAGGGCAGAACACTGAAGCTTTCTTT. The complete variable domain, with remaining parts taken from reference TRBV2 and TRBJ1-1, reads EPEVTQTPSHQVTQMGQEVILRCVPISNHLYFYWYRQILGQKVEFLVSFYNNEISEKSEIFDDQFSVERPDGSNFTLKIRSTKLEDSAMYFCASEQGLLSGQNTEAFFGQGTRLTVV.

The gene calls are TRBV2 and TRBJ2-7, with 11 bases matching TRBD2. The CDR3 totals 15 residues. CDR1 SNHLY and CDR2 FYNNEI come from the germline V gene. V trimming: 6 bases; J trimming: 1 base; junction bases outside the gene matches: 5. CDR3 sequence reads: CASSLGTSGSYEQYF. The CDR3 bases are TGTGCCAGCAGCCTCGGGACTAGCGGATCCTACGAGCAGTACTTC.

This clone turned up a few times. The genes are TRBV16 and TRBJ1-1; D gene uncertain. The CDR3 is 14 residues long. Trimming pared 2 bases from V and 1 base from J, leaving 8 bases between. Germline V lookup: CDR1 KGHSY, CDR2 FQNENV. For the CDR3, the DNA is TGTGCCAGCAGCCAAGGAAGCAGGAACACTGAAGCTTTCTTT. Amino acid sequence: CASSQGSRNTEAFF. Full variable domain (outside the CDR3, taken from reference TRBV16 and TRBJ1-1): GEEVAQTPKHLVRGEGQKAKLYCAPIKGHSYVFWYQQVLKNEFKFLISFQNENVFDETGMPKERFSAKCLPNSPCSLEIQATKLEDSAVYFCASSQGSRNTEAFFGQGTRLTVV.

This clone was detected only once. The rearrangement uses TRBV9 and TRBJ1-3; 7 nucleotides align to TRBD1. Germline CDR1 SGDLS, CDR2 YYNGEE. The ends lost 0 bases at V and 3 bases at J; junction bases unmatched: 6. There are 16 residues in the CDR3. CDR3 DNA: TGTGCCAGCAGCGTAGCGACAGGGCGGTTTGGAAACACCATATATTTT. It codes for CASSVATGRFGNTIYF. Full variable domain (remainder filled in from reference TRBV9 and TRBJ1-3): DSGVTQTPKHLITATGQRVTLRCSPRSGDLSVYWYQQSLDQGLQFLIQYYNGEERAKGNILERFSAQQFPDLHSELNLSSLELGDSALYFCASSVATGRFGNTIYFGEGSWLTVV.

The V gene is TRBV12-5, the J gene TRBJ1-5, with D unclear. The germline CDR1 and CDR2 sequences are LGHNT and FRNRAP. The CDR3 has 16 residues. V gave up 0 bases and J gave up 7 bases, with 16 bases separating them. The CDR3 DNA follows: TGTGCTAGTGGTTTGGTAAGTGGGGTCTCGGACCAGCCCCAGCATTTT. It specifies CASGLVSGVSDQPQHF. The full variable domain, completed using reference TRBV12-5 and TRBJ1-5, is DARVTQTPRHKVTEMGQEVTMRCQPILGHNTVFWYRQTMMQGLELLAYFRNRAPLDDSGMPKDRFSAEMPDATLATLKIQPSEPRDSAVYFCASGLVSGVSDQPQHFGDGTRLSIL.

The gene calls are TRBV9 and TRBJ1-1; D unclear. Trimming took 3 bases from V and 0 from J, leaving 18 bases between them. The germline CDR1 and CDR2 sequences are SGDLS and YYNGEE. The CDR3 is 17 residues long. The CDR3 protein is CASSEAPLGSMNTEAFF. DNA for the CDR3: TGTGCCAGCAGCGAGGCCCCTCTGGGCAGTATGAACACTGAAGCTTTCTTT. Full variable domain (missing parts from reference TRBV9 and TRBJ1-1): DSGVTQTPKHLITATGQRVTLRCSPRSGDLSVYWYQQSLDQGLQFLIQYYNGEERAKGNILERFSAQQFPDLHSELNLSSLELGDSALYFCASSEAPLGSMNTEAFFGQGTRLTVV.

This clone was observed once. The CDR3 DNA reads TGTGCCAGCAGTGAAAATGGATTGGCAGCCTCACATGAAAAACTGTTTTTT. Translated, it gives CASSENGLAASHEKLFF. V and J are TRBV2 and TRBJ1-4; D is unresolved. V lost 2 bases to trimming and J lost 6 bases, with 19 bases between them. Germline CDR1 is SNHLY and CDR2 is FYNNEI. The CDR3 runs to 17 residues.

V is TRBV9 and J is TRBJ1-6; the D gene is possibly TRBD1 (5 bases). The CDR3 is 14 residues long. Germline CDR1 is SGDLS and CDR2 is YYNGEE. V lost 4 bases and J 6 bases, leaving 11 bases between the germline ends. The CDR3 bases are TGTGCCAGCAGCCCCCGTGGGGGTAATTCACCCCTCCACTTT. This encodes CASSPRGGNSPLHF.

This chain connects TRBV3-1 (or the pseudogene TRBV3-2) to TRBJ1-2, with 7 bases that match TRBD1. This CDR3 comprises 15 residues. V lost 2 bases to trimming and J lost 2 bases; unmatched junction nucleotides: 5. Germline loops: CDR1 LGHDT, CDR2 YNNKEL (reference sequence). CDR3 nucleotide sequence: TGTGCCAGCAGCCAATCGGACAGGCGAAACTATGGCTACACCTTC. Protein product: CASSQSDRRNYGYTF.

The chain links TRBV4-1 to TRBJ2-3; 8 nucleotides match TRBD1. The CDR3 covers 19 residues. Germline CDR1 MGHRA, CDR2 YSYEKL. J gave up 3 bases and V 1 base, and 15 bases lay outside the gene matches. The chain's CDR3 is CASSQVEPGRTGRTDTQYF. CDR3 sequence (DNA): TGCGCCAGCAGCCAAGTGGAACCGGGGCGGACAGGGAGGACAGATACGCAGTATTTT.

This chain connects TRBV18 to TRBJ1-6; 8 bases are shared with TRBD1. The CDR3 is 16 residues long. The germline gives CDR1 KGHSH, CDR2 LQKENI. J was trimmed by 0 bases and V by 5 bases; bases with no gene match: 3. The CDR3 sequence: CASSAGGSSYNSPLHF. Written as DNA, the CDR3 is TGTGCCAGCTCAGCAGGGGGCAGCTCCTATAATTCACCCCTCCACTTT.

This clone turned up a few times. The chain joins TRBV6-5 to TRBJ2-3; 10 nucleotides line up with TRBD2. Looked up from germline, CDR1 is MNHEY and CDR2 is SVGAGI. V shed 2 bases and J 1 base; nucleotides not matched to a gene: 0. This CDR3 has 15 residues. The CDR3 DNA sequence: TGTGCCAGCAGTTACACTAGCGGGGGCACAGATACGCAGTATTTT. Amino acid sequence: CASSYTSGGTDTQYF.

J is TRBJ1-5 and V is TRBV3-1 (or the pseudogene TRBV3-2); TRBD1 might be the D (5 bases). Trimming left V 3 bases short and J 0 bases short, with 9 bases between. Germline V gene sequence: CDR1 LGHDT, CDR2 YNNKEL (reference sequence). The CDR3 contains 15 residues. CDR3: CASSQTVHSNQPQHF. As DNA, the CDR3 is TGTGCCAGCAGCCAGACAGTTCATAGCAATCAGCCCCAGCATTTT.